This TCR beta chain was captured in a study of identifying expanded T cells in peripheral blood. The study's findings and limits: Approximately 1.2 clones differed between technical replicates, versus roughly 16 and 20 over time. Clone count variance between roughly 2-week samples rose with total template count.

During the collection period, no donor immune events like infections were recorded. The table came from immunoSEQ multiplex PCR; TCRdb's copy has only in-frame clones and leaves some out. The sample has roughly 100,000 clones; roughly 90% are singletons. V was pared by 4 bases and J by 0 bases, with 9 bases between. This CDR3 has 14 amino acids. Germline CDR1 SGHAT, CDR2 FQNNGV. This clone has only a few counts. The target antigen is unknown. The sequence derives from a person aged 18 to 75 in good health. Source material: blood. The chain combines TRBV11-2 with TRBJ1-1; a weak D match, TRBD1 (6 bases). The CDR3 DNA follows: TGTGCCAGCAGCTCTACAGGGTTGAACACTGAAGCTTTCTTT. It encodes CASSSTGLNTEAFF.